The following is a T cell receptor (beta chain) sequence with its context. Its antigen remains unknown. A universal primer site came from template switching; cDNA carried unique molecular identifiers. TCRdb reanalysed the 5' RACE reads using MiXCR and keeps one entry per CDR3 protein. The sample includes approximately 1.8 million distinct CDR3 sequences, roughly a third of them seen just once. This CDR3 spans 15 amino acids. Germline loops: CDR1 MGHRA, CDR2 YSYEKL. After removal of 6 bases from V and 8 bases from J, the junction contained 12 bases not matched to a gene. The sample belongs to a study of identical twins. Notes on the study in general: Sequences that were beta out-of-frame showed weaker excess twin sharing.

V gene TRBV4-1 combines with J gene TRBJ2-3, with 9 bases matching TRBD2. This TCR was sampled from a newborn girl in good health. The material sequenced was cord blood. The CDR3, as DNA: TGCGCCAGCAGTCAACAGGGACTAGCCATGAGTACGCAGTATTTT. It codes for CASSQQGLAMSTQYF.